A single sample is the source of the 21 T cell receptor beta chains below, sequenced in a study of T-cell memory formation after mild COVID-19. A single record per CDR3 protein comes from TCRdb applying MiXCR to the 5' RACE reads. The data contain under 250,000 distinct CDR3 sequences, around 10% of them singletons. Source material: PBMCs or a T cell subset sorted from them (not recorded which). The source is a man aged 18 to 30 who had mild COVID-19 (a few samples of this study predate the infection). Cell type and time point are not known.

Of note for this clonotype: The junction and the germline gene differ at one end; a read error may be behind it. The chain combines TRBV7-2 with TRBJ2-2; TRBD2 aligns across 7 bases. CDR3 length: 17 amino acids. Germline values: CDR1 SGHTA, CDR2 FQGNSA. The CDR3 loop reads CAISLWAGVPNTGELFF. The CDR3 DNA is TGTGCCATCAGCTTATGGGCGGGGGTTCCGAACACCGGGGAGCTGTTTTTT.

In its sample, this clonotype was seen a few times. V usage is TRBV10-3 and J usage is TRBJ2-3; TRBD2 aligns across 13 bases. J gave up 1 base and V 6 bases, and 10 bases lay outside the gene matches. Germline assignment: CDR1 ENHRY and CDR2 SYGVKD. The CDR3 extends over 18 amino acids. The CDR3 loop reads CAISPGLAGRSGTDTQYF. The CDR3 DNA is TGTGCCATCAGCCCGGGACTAGCGGGGAGGTCTGGCACAGATACGCAGTATTTT.

The V call is TRBV5-1, the J call TRBJ1-1; D gene unclear. Between the trimmed V and J ends, which lost 2 bases and 1 base, there was a span of 6 bases. The germline gives CDR1 SGHRS, CDR2 YFSETQ. There are 13 residues in the CDR3. CDR3 sequence (DNA): TGCGCCAGCAGCTTTCCGGAGAACACTGAAGCTTTCTTT. Its translation is CASSFPENTEAFF.

This clonotype was observed at least ten times. The chain uses TRBV7-9 and TRBJ1-1; 8 nucleotides line up with TRBD1. From germline, CDR1 is SEHNR and CDR2 FQNEAQ (reference sequence). The junction had 4 bases not matched to a gene; V was cut back by 5 bases and J by 8 bases. The CDR3 extends over 12 amino acids. CDR3 in DNA: TGTGCCAGCAGCCGGGGACAGGCAGAAGCTTTCTTT. This sequence encodes CASSRGQAEAFF.

This chain links TRBV20-1 with TRBJ2-7; 7 bases align to TRBD2. The CDR3 consists of 13 residues. The junction had 6 bases not matched to a gene; V was cut back by 7 bases and J by 0 bases. Germline assignment: CDR1 DFQATT and CDR2 SNEGSKA (reference sequence). CDR3 region: CSGRGVPSYEQYV. The CDR3 region has the DNA TGCAGTGGTCGGGGGGTACCCTCCTACGAGCAGTACGTC.

This clonotype was recorded a few times. The genes are TRBV5-1 and TRBJ1-1; D is undetermined. V dropped 0 bases and J dropped 1 base, with 13 bases sitting between them. CDR1 is SGHRS, CDR2 YFSETQ, per germline. The CDR3 is 16 residues long. Written as DNA, the CDR3 is TGCGCCAGCAGCTTGGCCGGAGCCTTCAAGAACACTGAAGCTTTCTTT. Its translation is CASSLAGAFKNTEAFF.

This clonotype was observed a few times. The chain carries TRBV15 and TRBJ2-3; 10 bases match TRBD1. Per the germline V gene, CDR1 is LNHNV and CDR2 is YYDKDF (reference sequence). V lost 3 bases to trimming and J lost 1 base; unmatched junction nucleotides: 4. The CDR3 consists of 16 residues. Written as DNA, the CDR3 is TGTGCCACCAGCAGCCGGGACAGGGGACGCACAGATACGCAGTATTTT. Protein: CATSSRDRGRTDTQYF.

This clonotype was counted only a few times. The J gene is TRBJ2-1, the V gene TRBV24-1; D possibly matches TRBD1 or TRBD2 (5 bases each). The CDR3 length is 17 residues. Germline V lookup: CDR1 KGHDR, CDR2 SFDVKD. The V and J ends lost 9 bases and 8 bases respectively, with 28 bases between them. The CDR3 loop reads CATYPVTRGPAGDEQFF. The CDR3 DNA reads TGTGCCACCTACCCCGTGACCCGGGGCCCCGCTGGAGATGAGCAGTTCTTC.

This clonotype showed up just a few times. V gene TRBV10-3 combines with J gene TRBJ2-3; 12 bases are a match to TRBD1. Losses at the gene ends were 4 bases for V and 4 bases for J; bases not matched to a gene: 12. In germline, CDR1 is ENHRY, CDR2 SYGVKD. The CDR3 is 18 amino acids. DNA for the CDR3: TGTGCCATCAGTGGATCCCCCGGGACAGGGGGCGCGGCAGATACGCAGTATTTT. Its protein product is CAISGSPGTGGAADTQYF.

This clonotype came up many times. CDR3 DNA sequence: TGCGCCAGCAGCCGCTCTCTAAGCGGGGCAGGGACCGGGGAGCTGTTTTTT. Translation: CASSRSLSGAGTGELFF. The chain joins TRBV5-1 to TRBJ2-2; TRBD2 matches at 7 bases. CDR1 is SGHRS, CDR2 YFSETQ, per germline. V was clipped by 4 bases and J by 5 bases; unmatched bases: 14. The CDR3 has 17 amino acids. The whole variable domain, filled in from reference TRBV5-1 and TRBJ2-2, reads KAGVTQTPRYLIKTRGQQVTLSCSPISGHRSVSWYQQTPGQGLQFLFEYFSETQRNKGNFPGRFSGRQFSNSRSEMNVSTLELGDSALYLCASSRSLSGAGTGELFFGEGSRLTVL.

The chain is built from TRBV5-1 and TRBJ1-1; TRBD1 matches 9 bases. The J segment lost 1 base and the V segment lost 4 bases, leaving 5 bases of the junction unmatched. The CDR3 is 15 residues long. Germline CDR1 and CDR2: SGHRS and YFSETQ. As DNA, the CDR3 is TGCGCCAGCAGCGGACCGGGACAGGGGAACACTGAAGCTTTCTTT. Residues: CASSGPGQGNTEAFF.

The chain has TRBV20-1 and TRBJ1-4; perhaps TRBD1 as D (5 bases). Germline lookup yields CDR1 DFQATT and CDR2 SNEGSKA (reference sequence). Deletions cut 3 bases from V and 0 bases from J, with 8 bases between. CDR3 length: 14 amino acids. CDR3 region: CSARSGATNEKLFF. DNA of the CDR3: TGCAGTGCTAGGTCGGGGGCAACTAATGAAAAACTGTTTTTT.

This clonotype was seen only a few times. CDR3 DNA: TGCGCCAGCAGCCAAGCGGGGGATCAGCCCCAGCATTTT. Amino acids: CASSQAGDQPQHF. This sequence joins TRBV4-1 and TRBJ1-5, with D maybe TRBD1 (5 bases). Germline-derived CDR1 and CDR2 are MGHRA and YSYEKL. Between the trimmed V and J ends, which lost 1 base and 5 bases, there was a span of 6 bases. This CDR3 is built from 13 residues.

As to this clonotype: A clone one base away is much larger, so this may be a read error. V is TRBV7-2 and J is TRBJ1-5, with D possibly being TRBD1 (6 bases). Germline lookup yields CDR1 SGHTA and CDR2 FQGNSA. This CDR3 is 14 amino acids long. CDR3 in DNA: TGTGTCAGCAGCTTAGTTGAGGGGGATCAGCCCCAGCATTTT. It yields the protein CVSSLVEGDQPQHF.

The chain combines TRBV5-1 with TRBJ1-1; no clear D gene. This CDR3 contains 15 residues. The V and J ends lost 4 bases and 5 bases respectively, with 18 bases between them. Looked up from germline, CDR1 is SGHRS and CDR2 is YFSETQ. CDR3 sequence: CASSPNLRRRTEAFF. Written as DNA, the CDR3 is TGCGCCAGCAGCCCCAACCTGCGCCGGAGGACTGAAGCTTTCTTT.

The chain recombines TRBV11-3 with TRBJ2-2; 7 bases fit TRBD1. Germline lookup yields CDR1 SGHNT and CDR2 YENEEA. After removal of 5 bases from V and 3 bases from J, the junction contained 6 bases not matched to a gene. The CDR3 is 15 amino acids. Here the CDR3 DNA reads TGTGCCAGCAGCGCGGCCCAGGGGGACACCGGGGAGCTGTTTTTT. It yields the protein CASSAAQGDTGELFF.

There are a few counts of this clonotype. The V and J genes are TRBV10-1 and TRBJ2-1; either TRBD1 or TRBD2 may fit D (5 bases each). Deletions cut 8 bases from V and 0 bases from J, with 17 bases between. CDR1 is WNHNN, CDR2 SYGVQD, per germline (reference sequence). The CDR3 contains 16 residues. The CDR3 region is CASSNPGALSYNEQFF. Written as DNA, the CDR3 is TGCGCCAGCTCTAATCCCGGGGCCCTCTCCTACAATGAGCAGTTCTTC.

V and J are TRBV4-3 and TRBJ1-2, with 9 bases fitting TRBD1. The CDR3 extends over 12 amino acids. The germline V gene has CDR1 LGHNA and CDR2 YSLEER. With V trimmed by 5 bases and J by 8 bases, 3 bases remained unmatched. In DNA form, the CDR3 reads TGCGCCAGCAGCAATACAGGGGGCGGCTACACCTTC. Residues: CASSNTGGGYTF.

There are a few counts of this clonotype. V and J are TRBV7-6 and TRBJ1-1, with 7 bases lining up with TRBD1. Trimming at V came to 5 bases and at J to 2 bases, leaving 8 bases not matched to a gene. The germline CDR1 and CDR2 sequences are SGHVS and FNYEAQ. This CDR3 is built from 15 residues. CDR3 coding DNA: TGTGCCAGCAGCCTCACGACAGGGTTAAACACTGAAGCTTTCTTT. Its translation is CASSLTTGLNTEAFF.

This clonotype has just a few counts. This chain uses TRBV12-3 or TRBV12-4 with TRBJ1-2, with D unclear. The CDR3 loop spans 11 amino acids. The V gene lost 3 bases and the J gene lost 4 bases, with 3 bases spanning the gap. This chain's CDR3 is CASSFPYGYTF. The CDR3 DNA follows: TGTGCCAGCAGTTTCCCCTATGGCTACACCTTC.

This chain uses TRBV20-1 with TRBJ2-7; possible D gene TRBD2, 5 bases. Germline V gene data show CDR1 as DFQATT and CDR2 as SNEGSKA (reference sequence). V was shortened by 2 bases and J by 4 bases, with 18 bases between the two germline ends. The CDR3 has 15 residues. CDR3 sequence (DNA): TGCAGTGCTAGAAGGTCCTCCGCGGGTACTTACGAGCAGTACTTC. Protein sequence: CSARRSSAGTYEQYF.